Listed here are 23 T cell receptor beta chains from one sample, sequenced in a study of T cell changes during pregnancy in multiple sclerosis (dated by TCRdb to between 2018 and 2020). The library was built by means of the immunoSEQ multiplex PCR assay. TCRdb stores this immuneACCESS table with in-frame sequences only. Part of the clones is absent; in the studies checked, under half of the shortfall reflects unresolved V genes, and no reason is known for the rest. The sample records about 28,000 clones, 92% of which are singletons. 4.8% of the sample goes to the ten largest clones. Sequenced here: peripheral blood, sampled in the first trimester of pregnancy. The receptors derive from a female donor in good health, enrolled as a control in a pregnancy study.

The gene calls are TRBV7-9 and TRBJ2-5; TRBD1 is a possible D gene (6 bases). Trimming stripped 5 bases from V and 0 bases from J, with 13 bases between. This CDR3 is 15 amino acids long. The germline V gene encodes CDR1 SEHNR and CDR2 FQNEAQ (reference sequence). CDR3 DNA: TGTGCCAGCAGCCCCGGGACATCGTACCAAGAGACCCAGTACTTC. This translates into CASSPGTSYQETQYF.

The rearrangement links TRBV19 to TRBJ2-3, with TRBD2 as a possible D gene (6 bases). The germline V gene has CDR1 LNHDA and CDR2 SQIVND (reference sequence). V dropped 6 bases and J dropped 1 base, with 11 bases sitting between them. The CDR3 runs to 14 residues. The CDR3 sequence: CASRVADRTDTQYF. CDR3 bases: TGTGCCAGTAGGGTAGCGGATCGCACAGATACGCAGTATTTT.

In its sample, this clone was seen once. The chain employs TRBV7-2 and TRBJ2-7; weak D call: TRBD2 (7 bases). CDR3 length: 14 residues. The V gene lost 1 base and the J gene lost 3 bases, with 10 bases spanning the gap. Germline V lookup: CDR1 SGHTA, CDR2 FQGNSA. For the CDR3, the DNA is TGTGCCAGCAGCTTAGACGGGGGGCTCTACGAGCAGTACTTC. This gives the protein CASSLDGGLYEQYF.

This chain joins TRBV25-1 and TRBJ1-5; 8 bases are shared with TRBD1. Losses at the gene ends were 8 bases for V and 0 bases for J; bases not matched to a gene: 15. The CDR3 length is 18 residues. In germline, CDR1 is MGHDK, CDR2 SYGVNS. CDR3 coding DNA: TGTGCCAGCGAAGAGCAGGACAGGGCCCTCTATAGCAATCAGCCCCAGCATTTT. Translated, it gives CASEEQDRALYSNQPQHF.

V usage is TRBV9 and J usage is TRBJ2-7; a weak D match, TRBD2 (5 bases). The CDR3 loop spans 16 amino acids. Germline CDR1 SGDLS, CDR2 YYNGEE. Trimming shortened V by 0 bases and J by 0 bases, and 13 bases separated the two germline ends. The CDR3 spells CASSVGGRFSSYEQYF. DNA for the CDR3: TGTGCCAGCAGCGTAGGCGGGCGGTTCAGCTCCTACGAGCAGTACTTC.

V gene TRBV7-8 combines with J gene TRBJ1-6; tentatively, D is TRBD1 (6 bases). Deletions cut 4 bases from V and 3 bases from J, with 13 bases between. Germline loops: CDR1 SGHVS, CDR2 FQNEAQ. This CDR3 region has 16 residues. The CDR3 loop is CASSSDSKFYNSPLHF. Here the CDR3 DNA reads TGTGCCAGCAGCTCGGACAGCAAGTTCTATAATTCACCCCTCCACTTT.

The rearrangement uses TRBV27 and TRBJ1-2; D is unresolved. Germline CDR1 is MNHEY and CDR2 is SMNVEV (reference sequence). The CDR3 spans 14 residues. Trimming shortened V by 5 bases and J by 0 bases, and 10 bases separated the two germline ends. CDR3 residues: CASSLDGANYGYTF. For the CDR3, the DNA is TGTGCCAGCAGTCTAGACGGGGCTAACTATGGCTACACCTTC.

This sequence joins TRBV7-2 and TRBJ2-7, with 8 bases matching TRBD2. Trimming cost V 2 bases and J 0 bases; bases outside gene matches: 3. This CDR3 has 15 amino acids. The V gene's germline CDR1 is SGHTA and CDR2 FQGNSA. CDR3 nucleotide sequence: TGTGCCAGCAGCTTAAGCGGGGGACTCTCCTACGAGCAGTACTTC. Encoded protein: CASSLSGGLSYEQYF.

The chain employs TRBV11-3 and TRBJ2-7; 9 nucleotides agree with TRBD2. After removal of 0 bases from V and 3 bases from J, the junction contained 3 bases not matched to a gene. Germline V gives CDR1 SGHNT, CDR2 YENEEA. The CDR3 covers 15 residues. CDR3 sequence: CASSLEGRGGYEQYF. CDR3 coding DNA: TGTGCCAGCAGCTTAGAAGGGCGGGGGGGCTACGAGCAGTACTTC.

The chain recombines TRBV5-4 with TRBJ1-2; possible D gene TRBD1, 6 bases. V lost 1 base to trimming and J lost 8 bases, with 12 bases between them. The CDR3 consists of 13 residues. Germline V gene sequence: CDR1 SGHNT, CDR2 YYREEE (reference sequence). The CDR3 protein is CASSLRTALGYTF. In DNA, the CDR3 is TGTGCCAGCAGCTTGCGGACAGCCCTCGGCTACACCTTC.

The chain links TRBV6-1 to TRBJ1-2; TRBD1 aligns across 8 bases. Germline-derived CDR1 and CDR2 are MNHNS and SASEGT. The CDR3 loop spans 13 amino acids. V trimming: 4 bases; J trimming: 4 bases; junction bases outside the gene matches: 2. This CDR3 is CASSGGTGYGYTF. The CDR3 DNA reads as TGTGCCAGCAGTGGGGGGACAGGCTATGGCTACACCTTC.

This rearrangement joins TRBV29-1 to TRBJ2-1; TRBD1 matches 9 bases. V was pared by 4 bases and J by 0 bases, with 16 bases of the junction left unmatched. CDR3 size: 19 residues. Germline V gene lookup returns CDR1 SQVTM and CDR2 ANQGSEA. CDR3 in amino acids: CSVGSGQGLSVNSYNEQFF. CDR3 in DNA: TGCAGCGTTGGCTCTGGACAGGGGCTAAGTGTAAACTCCTACAATGAGCAGTTCTTC.

CDR3 in DNA: TGTGCCAGCAGCGCTCAGGGGATCAATGGCTACACCTTC. Translation: CASSAQGINGYTF. This chain connects TRBV13 to TRBJ1-2; D perhaps matches TRBD1 (6 bases). CDR1 PRHDT and CDR2 FYEKMQ come from the germline V gene (reference sequence). V lost 5 bases to trimming and J lost 6 bases, with 13 bases between them. This CDR3 has 13 amino acids.

The chain combines TRBV19 with TRBJ2-2, with D unclear. This CDR3 is built from 14 residues. CDR1 and CDR2 (germline): LNHDA, SQIVND (reference sequence). Trimming removed 8 bases at V and 5 bases at J, with 15 bases between. For the CDR3, the DNA is TGTGCCAGTCTAGGCGGAGACGGAACCGGGGAGCTGTTTTTT. Protein sequence: CASLGGDGTGELFF.

This clone was seen once. This chain joins TRBV7-2 and TRBJ2-7, with D perhaps TRBD1 (5 bases). Trimming stripped 2 bases from V and 3 bases from J, with 8 bases between. Germline-derived CDR1 and CDR2 are SGHTA and FQGNSA. CDR3 size: 13 residues. As DNA, the CDR3 is TGTGCCAGCAGCTTAAGCAGGGACTACGAGCAGTACTTC. The encoded protein is CASSLSRDYEQYF.

In its sample, this clone was seen once. J is TRBJ1-2 and V is TRBV21-1. TRBV21-1 is an annotated pseudogene. CDR3 size: 20 residues. The CDR3 nucleotides are TGTGCCAGCAGCAAAATTAAAAAAGGGACGGCGACTAGGAGTAGCTATGGCTACACCTTC. This translates into CASSKIKKGTATRSSYGYTF.

The V gene is TRBV4-1, the J gene TRBJ1-2; D possibly corresponds to TRBD1 (6 bases). V lost 4 bases to trimming and J lost 4 bases, with 16 bases between them. The germline CDR1 and CDR2 sequences are MGHRA and YSYEKL. This CDR3 has 15 amino acids. Here the CDR3 reads CASSPSGGGLYGYTF. The CDR3 DNA reads as TGCGCCAGCAGCCCTTCAGGCGGGGGGCTCTATGGCTACACCTTC.

The chain carries TRBV5-1 and TRBJ1-1; 12 bases line up with TRBD1. This CDR3 is 16 amino acids long. Per the germline V gene, CDR1 is SGHRS and CDR2 is YFSETQ. Losses at the gene ends were 2 bases for V and 1 base for J; bases not matched to a gene: 3. CDR3 in DNA: TGCGCCAGCAGCTTTGGGACAGGGGGCGCGAACACTGAAGCTTTCTTT. Amino acid sequence: CASSFGTGGANTEAFF.

The V and J genes are TRBV30 and TRBJ1-5; a possible D gene is TRBD1 (6 bases). The germline V gene has CDR1 GTSNPN and CDR2 SVGIG (reference sequence). V shed 3 bases and J shed 2 bases, with 14 bases lying between them. CDR3 length: 15 amino acids. The CDR3 DNA reads TGTGCCTGGAGGGCAGCGGGGGGCGGCAATCAGCCCCAGCATTTT. Amino acid sequence: CAWRAAGGGNQPQHF.

The CDR3 protein is CASRSQLSYNEQFF. The CDR3 coding sequence is TGTGCCAGCAGATCACAGTTATCCTACAATGAGCAGTTCTTC. The J gene is TRBJ2-1, the V gene TRBV7-2; D is unclear. The CDR3 totals 14 residues. The V gene lost 6 bases and the J gene lost 1 base, with 10 bases spanning the gap. Germline values: CDR1 SGHTA, CDR2 FQGNSA.

The chain combines TRBV14 with TRBJ1-5, with TRBD1 identical over 7 bases. Germline loops: CDR1 SGHDN, CDR2 FVKESK. This CDR3 has 14 amino acids. After removal of 6 bases from V and 4 bases from J, the junction contained 6 bases not matched to a gene. The CDR3 is CASSPGTANQPQHF. DNA for the CDR3: TGTGCCAGCAGTCCCGGGACAGCTAATCAGCCCCAGCATTTT.

A few counts support this clone. This rearrangement joins TRBV19 to TRBJ1-1; possible D gene TRBD1, 6 bases. CDR1 is LNHDA, CDR2 SQIVND, per germline (reference sequence). Trimming cost V 3 bases and J 0 bases, with 11 bases left between them. The CDR3 length is 15 residues. CDR3 protein: CASSIVQGLNTEAFF. The CDR3, as DNA: TGTGCCAGTAGTATCGTTCAGGGGCTGAACACTGAAGCTTTCTTT.

The chain is built from TRBV30 and TRBJ2-2, with TRBD2 matching 8 bases. The CDR3 extends over 15 amino acids. V was pared by 0 bases and J by 5 bases, with 5 bases of the junction left unmatched. Germline-derived CDR1 and CDR2 are GTSNPN and SVGIG (reference sequence). The CDR3 nucleotides read TGTGCCTGGAGTGTACTCCGGGGGGGGACCGGGGAGCTGTTTTTT. Translating it yields CAWSVLRGGTGELFF.